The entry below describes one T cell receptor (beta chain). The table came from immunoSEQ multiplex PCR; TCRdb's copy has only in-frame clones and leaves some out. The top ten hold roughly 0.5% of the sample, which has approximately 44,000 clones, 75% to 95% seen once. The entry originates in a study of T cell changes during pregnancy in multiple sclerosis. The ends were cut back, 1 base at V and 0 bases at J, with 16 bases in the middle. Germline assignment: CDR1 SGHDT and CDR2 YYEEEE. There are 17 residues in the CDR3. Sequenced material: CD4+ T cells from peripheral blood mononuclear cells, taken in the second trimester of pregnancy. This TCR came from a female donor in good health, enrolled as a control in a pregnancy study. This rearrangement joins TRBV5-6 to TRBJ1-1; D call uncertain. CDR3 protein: CASSLLRHRVMNTEAFF. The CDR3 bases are TGTGCCAGCAGCTTGCTCCGGCACCGGGTAATGAACACTGAAGCTTTCTTT.